This TCR beta chain was identified during a study of blood T cell repertoires in COVID-19 (TCRdb year 2020). In the study overall: The collaborator samples originated in the United States, Italy and Spain and spanned the acute and convalescent phases of COVID-19. Subjects who had been exposed to COVID-19, were actively infected with it, or had recovered from it provided the deeply sampled blood TCRbeta repertoires that made up the dataset. The samples were drawn from the first 160 participants of the ongoing ImmuneRACE study and from 950 to 1,500 subjects provided by 6 global collaborators. Where available, HLA class I and class II types were taken from metadata supplied by the sample provider and were not determined by assay-based typing. The repertoires were released in a freely available public database meant as a resource for research on the immune response to SARS-CoV-2. A de-identified subject ID, COVID-19 status, age in years and sex were almost always included in the sample metadata. The prospective study material was composed of cDNA or gDNA derived from T cells, B-cell-depleted T cells, or PBMCs. Overall results and qualifications from the work: Clinical and demographic metadata were provided uncurated, with the amount varying by source and participant.

Details on this clone: Its recognized antigen is unknown. Per-nucleotide qualities are absent, and no much larger clonotype sits a single base away.

TCRbeta CDR3 regions were amplified from genomic DNA by means of the immunoSEQ Assay, a bias-controlled multiplex PCR. On the study's bioinformatics: The number of nucleated cells in each sample was estimated from the amplification of reference gene primers within the assay. Sequence reads were collapsed and filtered to measure the absolute abundance of every unique TCRbeta CDR3 rearrangement. For each sample, productive Simpson clonality was calculated as the square root of Simpson's diversity index over productive rearrangements. The source is immuneACCESS, and TCRdb retained only in-frame sequences with V and J called. Part of the clones is not carried over; for the studies checked, unresolved V genes explain less than half of this, and the remainder is unexplained. That table supplies the V and J calls and clone size; D and trimming were determined from the DNA. In this sample the table shows 140,000 to 150,000 clones, around 80% of which occur a single time. Of the sample, 5% falls within the top ten clones.

Each collaborating institution followed its own protocols to collect whole blood in K2EDTA tubes. Collaborator samples were shipped for TCRbeta analysis as frozen whole blood, isolated PBMCs, or DNA extracted from either sample type. CDR1 and CDR2, per the germline V gene, are MDHEN and SYDVKM. V drops 5 bases and J drops 6 bases, leaving 16 bases in between. The CDR3 starts with the cysteine, ends with the phenylalanine, and has 14 residues. The sequence is cut down to CDR3 DNA, 42 bases in frame from base 1. The V gene is TRBV28 and the J gene is TRBJ1-2; there is no confident call for the D gene. The origin of this receptor is a woman aged 50 to 60 with acute or convalescent COVID-19. Sequences were obtained from peripheral blood. The CDR3 protein is CASSPPAVKDGYTF. DNA sequence: TGTGCCAGCAGTCCCCCAGCGGTTAAAGATGGCTACACCTTC.